A selection of T cell receptor beta chains follows, all from one sample in a study of graft-versus-host responses after intestinal transplantation. These receptors have no known antigen. The table came from immunoSEQ multiplex PCR; TCRdb's copy has only in-frame clones and leaves some out. The sample holds over 45,000 clones; around 92% are singletons and the top ten take under 0.65%. Material: unstimulated CD4+ T cells sorted from spleen or lymph node cells, obtained before transplant. The receptor source for this set is a human donor who was the organ donor for an intestinal transplant. Both conserved end residues are part of each CDR3. A D gene is named only where the DNA matches it firmly. Clone size is shown for a subset of rows, as once, few, many or a class of expanded clone.

>-|TRBV11-3|-|TRBJ2-1
CASSLDVGLYNEQFF
TGTGCCAGCAGCTTAGATGTTGGGCTTTACAATGAGCAGTTCTTC
>-|TRBV19|-|TRBJ2-7
CGGPFLDRSYEQYF
TGTGGGGGCCCCTTCTTGGACAGATCCTACGAGCAGTACTTC
>-|TRBV30|-|TRBJ1-6
CAWSGEFNSPLHF
TGTGCCTGGTCGGGGGAATTCAATTCACCCCTCCACTTT
>TRBD2|TRBV19|-|TRBJ2-1
CASSIDKRLAGNNEQFF
TGTGCCAGTAGTATAGATAAACGGCTAGCGGGCAACAATGAGCAGTTCTTC
>TRBD2|TRBV7-6|-|TRBJ2-1
CASSSSGGSAYNEQFF
TGTGCCAGCAGCTCGTCGGGCGGGAGCGCCTACAATGAGCAGTTCTTC
>-|TRBV2|-|TRBJ1-2
CASGGRINYGYTF
TGTGCCAGCGGCGGTAGAATTAACTATGGCTACACCTTC
>TRBD1|TRBV28|-|TRBJ2-2
CASNGQGGAGELFF
TGTGCCAGCAACGGACAGGGCGGAGCCGGGGAGCTGTTTTTT
>TRBD2|TRBV29-1|-|TRBJ2-1
CSVFDPSGPWEFF
TGCAGCGTTTTTGACCCTAGCGGGCCCTGGGAGTTCTTC
>TRBD1|TRBV28|-|TRBJ1-2
CASSPPILTGNYGYTF
TGTGCCAGCAGTCCCCCCATCCTGACAGGGAACTATGGCTACACCTTC
>TRBD2|TRBV5-1|-|TRBJ2-1
CASSLGSLAGGLVNEQFF
TGCGCCAGCAGCTTGGGGTCACTAGCGGGAGGGCTTGTAAATGAGCAGTTCTTC
>TRBD2|TRBV6-1|once|TRBJ2-3
CASSASPGLAGGEDTDTQYF
TGTGCCAGCAGTGCATCCCCGGGACTAGCGGGAGGGGAAGACACAGATACGCAGTATTTT
>-|TRBV5-6|-|TRBJ1-1
CASSLVENSMDTEAFF
TGTGCCAGCAGCTTAGTAGAAAACAGCATGGACACTGAAGCTTTCTTC
>-|TRBV18|-|TRBJ1-1
CASSFYDSPNTEAFF
TGTGCCAGCTCATTCTACGACAGTCCGAACACTGAAGCTTTCTTT
>TRBD2|TRBV2|-|TRBJ2-7
CASSPRRLTSGRAYEQYF
TGTGCCAGCAGCCCCCGGCGGCTGACCAGCGGGAGGGCCTACGAGCAGTACTTC
>TRBD1|TRBV7-9|-|TRBJ2-7
CASSVSGGWDEQYF
TGTGCCAGCAGCGTATCAGGGGGCTGGGACGAGCAGTACTTC
>TRBD1|TRBV28|-|TRBJ2-7
CASSSTWTGLYEQYF
TGTGCCAGCAGTTCTACCTGGACAGGGCTTTACGAGCAGTACTTC
>TRBD2|TRBV4-2|-|TRBJ2-3
CASSQDFRTSGRLGNTDTQYF
TGTGCCAGCAGCCAAGATTTCCGGACTAGCGGGAGATTGGGAAACACAGATACGCAGTATTTT
>-|TRBV28|-|TRBJ1-5
CASSLAGQPQHF
TGTGCCAGCAGTTTAGCAGGGCAGCCCCAGCATTTT
>-|TRBV27|-|TRBJ1-1
CASSFLSGQRNTEAFF
TGTGCCAGCAGTTTTTTATCCGGACAGAGGAACACTGAAGCTTTCTTT
>TRBD2|TRBV2|-|TRBJ2-7
CASRTSGGSYEQYF
TGTGCCAGCAGGACTAGCGGGGGATCCTACGAGCAGTACTTC
>-|TRBV27|once|TRBJ2-1
CASSVSKIYNEQFF
TGTGCCAGCAGTGTGTCAAAAATTTACAATGAGCAGTTCTTC
>-|TRBV6-5|-|TRBJ1-4
CASSLLLRAEKLFF
TGTGCCAGCAGTCTGTTACTGAGAGCTGAAAAACTGTTTTTT
>-|TRBV21-1|-|TRBJ2-4
CASHYSRAKNIQYF
TGTGCCAGCCACTATAGCCGGGCCAAAAACATTCAGTACTTC
>-|TRBV7-9|-|TRBJ2-1
CASSLAGVIYNEQFF
TGTGCCAGCAGCTTAGCGGGAGTGATCTACAATGAGCAGTTCTTC
>-|TRBV27|few|TRBJ2-7
CASRSLAAYEQYF
TGTGCCAGCAGATCCCTAGCCGCCTACGAGCAGTACTTC
>-|TRBV30|-|TRBJ2-2
CAWSVVAPAETGELFF
TGTGCCTGGAGTGTAGTGGCACCCGCGGAGACCGGGGAGCTGTTTTTT
>TRBD1|TRBV19|-|TRBJ2-4
CASSNPQGVSKNIQYF
TGTGCCAGTAGTAATCCACAGGGGGTGTCCAAAAACATTCAGTACTTC
>-|TRBV6-5|-|TRBJ1-5
CASSPRGVNQPQHF
TGTGCCAGCAGCCCACGGGGAGTAAATCAGCCCCAGCATTTT
>-|TRBV29-1|-|TRBJ1-1
CSVSYAANTEAFF
TGCAGCGTCTCTTACGCGGCGAACACTGAAGCTTTCTTT
>TRBD1|TRBV9|-|TRBJ1-1
CASSVRAQGDTEAFF
TGTGCCAGCAGCGTCAGGGCCCAGGGGGACACTGAAGCTTTCTTT
>-|TRBV7-3|-|TRBJ2-2
CASSPRPGNTGELFF
TGTGCCAGCAGCCCCCGGCCAGGGAACACCGGGGAGCTGTTTTTT
>TRBD1|TRBV29-1|-|TRBJ2-7
CSVMTGDEEQYF
TGCAGCGTTATGACAGGGGACGAGGAGCAGTACTTC
>TRBD1|TRBV18|-|TRBJ2-2
CASSPDRVITGELFF
TGTGCCAGCTCCCCCGACAGGGTAATCACCGGGGAGCTGTTTTTT
>-|TRBV6-4|-|TRBJ2-7
CASSVCRGNSYEQYF
TGTGCCAGCAGTGTTTGCCGGGGGAACTCCTACGAGCAGTACTTC
>TRBD1|TRBV28|few|TRBJ2-7
CASSFFLGQGSYEQYF
TGTGCCAGCAGTTTCTTTCTCGGACAGGGCTCCTACGAGCAGTACTTC
>TRBD2|TRBV5-4|-|TRBJ2-6
CASSSGRLAGGPLGANVLTF
TGTGCCAGCAGCAGTGGTAGACTAGCGGGAGGGCCGTTGGGGGCCAACGTCCTGACTTTC
>-|TRBV28|-|TRBJ2-3
CASRSPWGLTDTQYF
TGTGCCAGCAGATCCCCCTGGGGGCTCACAGATACGCAGTATTTT
>TRBD2|TRBV5-6|-|TRBJ2-1
CASSLEYSTSGRTRNEQFF
TGTGCCAGCAGCCTGGAATATTCTACTAGCGGGAGGACTAGGAATGAGCAGTTCTTC
>-|TRBV7-9|-|TRBJ2-5
CASSLARSSLQETQYF
TGTGCCAGCAGCTTAGCTCGCTCTAGTCTCCAAGAGACCCAGTACTTC
>TRBD1|TRBV5-1|-|TRBJ1-4
CASSRTGAPGYEKLFF
TGCGCCAGCAGCCGAACAGGGGCCCCTGGGTATGAAAAACTGTTTTTT
>TRBD1|TRBV5-1|-|TRBJ1-2
CASSTGQGNYGYTF
TGCGCCAGCAGCACCGGACAGGGAAACTATGGCTACACCTTC
>TRBD2|TRBV6-5|-|TRBJ2-1
CASGPWTSGSYEQFF
TGTGCCAGCGGCCCTTGGACTAGCGGGAGTTATGAGCAGTTCTTC
>TRBD1|TRBV19|-|TRBJ1-2
CASSTYTGTVFSYGYTF
TGTGCCAGTAGTACCTACACCGGGACAGTCTTCTCCTATGGCTACACCTTC
>TRBD2|TRBV7-7|-|TRBJ2-5
CASSLGGGLRRETQYF
TGTGCTAGCAGCTTAGGCGGGGGACTCCGCCGGGAGACCCAGTACTTC
>TRBD1|TRBV6-6|-|TRBJ2-1
CASSPGTANNEQFF
TGTGCCAGCAGTCCCGGGACAGCCAACAATGAGCAGTTCTTC
>-|TRBV7-8|once|TRBJ1-2
CASSLRTANYGYTF
TGTGCCAGCAGCTTAAGGACAGCAAACTATGGCTACACCTTC
>TRBD2|TRBV15|-|TRBJ2-1
CATSSESGATSGRLPYNGQFF
TGTGCCACCAGCAGTGAGTCCGGGGCGACTAGCGGGAGATTGCCTTACAATGGGCAGTTCTTC
>TRBD1|TRBV28|-|TRBJ2-5
CASSLLAGGGETQYF
TGTGCCAGCAGTTTACTTGCAGGGGGCGGGGAGACCCAGTACTTC
>TRBD1|TRBV27|-|TRBJ2-7
CASSRDSLYNRYEQYF
TGTGCCAGCAGCCGGGACAGCCTCTACAATCGCTACGAGCAGTACTTC
>-|TRBV7-3|-|TRBJ2-2
CASSATPRVSTGELFF
TGTGCCAGCAGCGCGACCCCCCGGGTATCCACCGGGGAGCTGTTTTTT
>-|TRBV4-1|-|TRBJ2-5
CASSPRSRGDTETQYF
TGCGCCAGCAGCCCACGGTCTAGGGGCGATACCGAGACCCAGTACTTC